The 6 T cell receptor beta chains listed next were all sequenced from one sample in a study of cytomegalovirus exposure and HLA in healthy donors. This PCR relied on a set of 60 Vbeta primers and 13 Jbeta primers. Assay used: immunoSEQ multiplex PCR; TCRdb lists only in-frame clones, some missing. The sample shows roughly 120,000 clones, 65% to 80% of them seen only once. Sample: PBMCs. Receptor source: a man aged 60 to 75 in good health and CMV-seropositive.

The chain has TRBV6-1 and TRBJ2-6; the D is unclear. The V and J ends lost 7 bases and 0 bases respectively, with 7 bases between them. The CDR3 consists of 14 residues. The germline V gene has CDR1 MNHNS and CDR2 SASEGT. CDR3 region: CASKSISGANVLTF. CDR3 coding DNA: TGTGCCAGCAAGTCTATCTCTGGGGCCAACGTCCTGACTTTC.

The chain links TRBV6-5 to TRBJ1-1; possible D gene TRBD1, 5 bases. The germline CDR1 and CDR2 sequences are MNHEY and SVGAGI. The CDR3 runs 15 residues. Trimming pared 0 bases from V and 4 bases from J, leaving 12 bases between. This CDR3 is CASSYSRRGGTEAFF. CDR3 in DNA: TGTGCCAGCAGTTACTCGAGGAGGGGAGGCACTGAAGCTTTCTTT.

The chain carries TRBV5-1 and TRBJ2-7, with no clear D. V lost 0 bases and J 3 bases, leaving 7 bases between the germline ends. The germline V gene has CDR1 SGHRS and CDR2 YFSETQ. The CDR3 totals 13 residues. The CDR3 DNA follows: TGCGCCAGCAGCTTGGCCAACAGCTACGAGCAGTACTTC. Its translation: CASSLANSYEQYF.

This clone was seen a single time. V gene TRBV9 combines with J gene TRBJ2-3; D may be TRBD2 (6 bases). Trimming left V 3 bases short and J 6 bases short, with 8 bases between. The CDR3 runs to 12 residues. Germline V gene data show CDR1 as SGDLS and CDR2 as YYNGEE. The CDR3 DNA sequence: TGTGCCAGCAGCGGGGGGAGGGATACGCAGTATTTT. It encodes CASSGGRDTQYF.

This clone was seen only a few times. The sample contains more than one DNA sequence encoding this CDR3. CDR3 sequence: CASSLPGQGYTEAFF. The CDR3 DNA is TGTGCCAGCAGCCTACCGGGACAGGGTTACACTGAAGCTTTCTTT. This chain links TRBV5-4 with TRBJ1-1; 9 nucleotides line up with TRBD1. Germline CDR1 reads SGHNT; CDR2 reads YYREEE (reference sequence). Germline trimming cut 4 bases from V and 3 bases from J; bases unmatched to any gene: 7. The length of the CDR3 is 15 residues.

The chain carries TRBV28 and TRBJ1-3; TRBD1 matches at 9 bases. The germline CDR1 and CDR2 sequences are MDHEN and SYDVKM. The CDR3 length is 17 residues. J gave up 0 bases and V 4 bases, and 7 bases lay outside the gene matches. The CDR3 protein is CASSWGTGLISGNTIYF. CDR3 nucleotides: TGTGCCAGCAGTTGGGGGACAGGGCTAATCTCTGGAAACACCATATATTTT.